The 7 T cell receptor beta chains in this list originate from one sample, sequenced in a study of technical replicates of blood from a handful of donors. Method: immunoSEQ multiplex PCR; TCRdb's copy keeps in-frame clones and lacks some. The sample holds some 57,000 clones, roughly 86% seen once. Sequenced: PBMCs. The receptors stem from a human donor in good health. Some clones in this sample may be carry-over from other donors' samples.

The CDR3 nucleotides are TGTGCCATCAGTCCTCTGGAGGTGGCGAATGAGCAGTTCTTC. This encodes CAISPLEVANEQFF. This chain links TRBV10-3 with TRBJ2-1; D is perhaps TRBD2 (5 bases). This CDR3 is 14 amino acids long. Between the trimmed V and J ends, which lost 5 bases and 7 bases, there was a span of 15 bases. Germline-derived CDR1 and CDR2 are ENHRY and SYGVKD.

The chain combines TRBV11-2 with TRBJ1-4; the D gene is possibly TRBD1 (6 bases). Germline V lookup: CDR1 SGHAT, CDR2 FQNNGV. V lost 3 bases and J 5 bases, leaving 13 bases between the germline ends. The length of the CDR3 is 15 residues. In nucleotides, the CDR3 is TGTGCCAGCAGCTTTGGACAGACGGAGAATGAAAAACTGTTTTTT. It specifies CASSFGQTENEKLFF.

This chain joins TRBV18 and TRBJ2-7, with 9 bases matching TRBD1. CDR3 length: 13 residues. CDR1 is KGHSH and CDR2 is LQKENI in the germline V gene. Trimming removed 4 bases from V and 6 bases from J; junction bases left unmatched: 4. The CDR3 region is CASSRQGEVEQYF. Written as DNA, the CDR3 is TGTGCCAGCTCACGACAGGGGGAAGTCGAGCAGTACTTC.

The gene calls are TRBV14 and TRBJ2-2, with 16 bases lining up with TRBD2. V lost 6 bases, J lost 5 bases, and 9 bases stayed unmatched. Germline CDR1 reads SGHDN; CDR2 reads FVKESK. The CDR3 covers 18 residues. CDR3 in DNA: TGTGCCAGCAGTCCCCGGGGACTAGCGGGAGGGCGGACCGGGGAGCTGTTTTTT. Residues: CASSPRGLAGGRTGELFF.

CDR3 amino acids: CASKTGGNQPQHF. In DNA, the CDR3 is TGTGCCAGCAAGACAGGGGGGAATCAGCCCCAGCATTTT. V and J are TRBV6-6 and TRBJ1-5, with TRBD1 matching over 9 bases. CDR1 is MNHNY, CDR2 SVGAGI, per germline (reference sequence). V dropped 7 bases and J dropped 4; count of bases not matched to a gene: 2. The CDR3 is 13 residues long.

CDR3 amino acids: CASSSQGAPNTGELFF. CDR3 DNA: TGCGCCAGCAGCTCACAGGGGGCTCCGAACACCGGGGAGCTGTTTTTT. V is TRBV5-1 and J is TRBJ2-2; 9 bases align to TRBD1. The CDR3 covers 16 residues. V was clipped by 3 bases and J by 0 bases; unmatched bases: 3. Germline V gene data show CDR1 as SGHRS and CDR2 as YFSETQ.

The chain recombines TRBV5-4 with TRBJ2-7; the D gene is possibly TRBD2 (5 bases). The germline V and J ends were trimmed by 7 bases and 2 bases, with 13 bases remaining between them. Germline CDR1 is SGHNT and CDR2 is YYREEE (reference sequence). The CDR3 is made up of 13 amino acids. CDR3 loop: CASGLFGTYEQYF. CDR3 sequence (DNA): TGTGCCAGCGGACTTTTCGGAACCTACGAGCAGTACTTC. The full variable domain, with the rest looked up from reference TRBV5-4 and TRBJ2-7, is ETGVTQSPTHLIKTRGQQVTLRCSSQSGHNTVSWYQQALGQGPQFIFQYYREEENGRGNFPPRFSGLQFPNYSSELNVNALELDDSALYLCASGLFGTYEQYFGPGTRLTVT.